Detailed here is one TCR beta chain. The CDR3 runs 17 residues. Germline V gene lookup returns CDR1 ENHRY and CDR2 SYGVKD. J lost 5 bases, V lost 3 bases, and 11 bases had no gene match. CDR3 and TCR beta VDJ profiling relied on genomic DNA as the template. TCRdb re-analysed the reads in MiXCR, keeping a single row per CDR3 protein. The table lists about 180,000 distinct CDR3 sequences, nearly 50% of them singletons, with 10% to 15% in the top ten. Patients chosen for sequencing had shown CD8+CD57+ cell expansion by flow cytometry. This entry is derived from a study of CD8+CD57+ T cells in acquired aplastic anemia. Whole-study context: Mean DNA quantity obtained from sorted CD4+ and CD8+ cells was 2.5 to 4 ug.

Input material: sorted CD4+, CD8+, or CD8+CD57+ T cells (not recorded which) from PBMCs. The chain employs TRBV10-3 and TRBJ1-5, with TRBD1 matching 9 bases. This sequence originates from a human donor with aplastic anemia. CDR3 coding DNA: TGTGCCATCAGTGAACTGGGGACAGGGAGGGAGCATCAGCCCCAGCATTTT. Translation: CAISELGTGREHQPQHF.